Sequencing of this T cell receptor (beta chain) was carried out in a study of shared T cell receptors in the human thymus. Sequenced by immunoSEQ multiplex PCR; TCRdb stores in-frame clones only, minus some. The sample holds some 660,000 clones, about 90% seen once. V lost 4 bases and J lost 8; bases outside the gene matches: 8. The CDR3 has 14 residues. CDR1 is MDHEN, CDR2 SYDVKM, per germline. The same specimen was also included in a second study, on human thymus T cells. That study reports: Thymic tissue was derived from resections collected during corrective heart surgery. Across thymic and blood repertoires, the usage of V and J genes appeared to be biased.

This sequence was found in a boy younger than two with a congenital heart defect. Material for sequencing was thymocytes. The rearrangement joins TRBV28 to TRBJ1-2; 9 bases are shared with TRBD1. In nucleotides, the CDR3 is TGTGCCAGCAGTTCCGGGACAGGGAGATACGGCTACACCTTC. Amino acids: CASSSGTGRYGYTF.